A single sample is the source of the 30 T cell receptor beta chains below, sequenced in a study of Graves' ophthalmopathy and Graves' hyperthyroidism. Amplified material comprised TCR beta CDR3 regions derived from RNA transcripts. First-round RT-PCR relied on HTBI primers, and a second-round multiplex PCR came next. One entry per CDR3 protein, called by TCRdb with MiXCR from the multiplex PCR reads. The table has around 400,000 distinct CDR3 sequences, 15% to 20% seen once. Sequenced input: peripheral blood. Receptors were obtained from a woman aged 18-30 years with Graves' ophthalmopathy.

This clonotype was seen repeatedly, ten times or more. CDR3 bases: TGTGCCAGCCAGCGGGCCTCACCCTACGAGCAGTACTTC. Translating gives CASQRASPYEQYF. The chain employs TRBV6-2 or TRBV6-3 and TRBJ2-7; D may be TRBD2 (6 bases). Looked up from germline, CDR1 is MNHEY and CDR2 is SVGEGT. Trimming removed 8 bases from V and 2 bases from J, with 13 bases in between. The length of the CDR3 is 13 residues.

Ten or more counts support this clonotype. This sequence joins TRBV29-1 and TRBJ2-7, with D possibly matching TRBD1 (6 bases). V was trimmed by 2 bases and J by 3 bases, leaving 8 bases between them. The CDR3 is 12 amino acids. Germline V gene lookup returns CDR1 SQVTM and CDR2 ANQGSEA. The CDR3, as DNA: TGCAGCGTTGAATCAGGGGACTACGAGCAGTACTTC. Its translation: CSVESGDYEQYF.

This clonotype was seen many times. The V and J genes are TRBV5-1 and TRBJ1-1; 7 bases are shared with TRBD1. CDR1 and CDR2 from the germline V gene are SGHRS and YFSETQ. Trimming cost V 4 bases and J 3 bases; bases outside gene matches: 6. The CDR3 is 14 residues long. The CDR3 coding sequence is TGCGCCAGCAGCACGGGACAGATTCACACTGAAGCTTTCTTT. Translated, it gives CASSTGQIHTEAFF.

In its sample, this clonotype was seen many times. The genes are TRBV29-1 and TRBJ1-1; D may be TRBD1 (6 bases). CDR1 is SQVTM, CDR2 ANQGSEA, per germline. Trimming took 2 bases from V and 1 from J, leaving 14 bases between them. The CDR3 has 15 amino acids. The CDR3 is CSVEITGTPNTEAFF. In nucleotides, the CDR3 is TGCAGCGTTGAAATTACCGGGACACCGAACACTGAAGCTTTCTTT.

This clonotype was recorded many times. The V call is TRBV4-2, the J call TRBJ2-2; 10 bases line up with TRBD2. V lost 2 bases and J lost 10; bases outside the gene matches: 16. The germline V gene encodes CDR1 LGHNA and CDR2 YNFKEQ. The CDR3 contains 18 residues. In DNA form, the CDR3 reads TGTGCCAGCAGCCAACCACTCCTGCTGAGCGGGGGGGCGTCGGAGCTGTTTTTT. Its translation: CASSQPLLLSGGASELFF.

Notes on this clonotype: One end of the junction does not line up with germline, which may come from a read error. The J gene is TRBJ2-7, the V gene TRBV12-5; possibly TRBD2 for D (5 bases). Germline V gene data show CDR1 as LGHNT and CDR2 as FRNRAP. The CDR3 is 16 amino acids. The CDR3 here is CASGLASGVGLDEQYF. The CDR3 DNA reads TGCGCTAGTGGTTTGGCCTCCGGGGTTGGACTGGACGAGCAGTACTTC. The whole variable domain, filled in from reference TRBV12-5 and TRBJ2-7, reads DARVTQTPRHKVTEMGQEVTMRCQPILGHNTVFWYRQTMMQGLELLAYFRNRAPLDDSGMPKDRFSAEMPDATLATLKIQPSEPRDSAVYFCASGLASGVGLDEQYFGPGTRLTVT.

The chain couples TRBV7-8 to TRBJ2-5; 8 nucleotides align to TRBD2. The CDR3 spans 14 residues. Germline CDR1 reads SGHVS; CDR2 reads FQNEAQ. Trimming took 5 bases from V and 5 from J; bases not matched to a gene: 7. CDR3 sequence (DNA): TGTGCCAGCAGCGACGGACTAGCTCCCGAGACCCAGTACTTC. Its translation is CASSDGLAPETQYF.

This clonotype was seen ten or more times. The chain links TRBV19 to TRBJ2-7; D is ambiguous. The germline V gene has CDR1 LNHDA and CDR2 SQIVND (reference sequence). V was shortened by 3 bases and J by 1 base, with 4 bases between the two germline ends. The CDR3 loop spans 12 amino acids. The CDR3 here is CASSILSYEQYF. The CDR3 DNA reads TGTGCCAGTAGTATCTTGTCCTACGAGCAGTACTTC. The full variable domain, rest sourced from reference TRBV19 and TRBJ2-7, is DGGITQSPKYLFRKEGQNVTLSCEQNLNHDAMYWYRQDPGQGLRLIYYSQIVNDFQKGDIAEGYSVSREKKESFPLTVTSAQKNPTAFYLCASSILSYEQYFGPGTRLTVT.

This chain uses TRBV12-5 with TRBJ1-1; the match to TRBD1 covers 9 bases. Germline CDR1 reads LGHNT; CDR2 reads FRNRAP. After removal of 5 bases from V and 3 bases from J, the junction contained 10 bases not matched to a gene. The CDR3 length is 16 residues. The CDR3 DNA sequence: TGTGCTAGTGGTAACAGGGGGCGCGGGGGGGACACTGAAGCTTTCTTT. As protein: CASGNRGRGGDTEAFF.

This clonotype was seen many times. In nucleotides, the CDR3 is TGTGCCAGCAGCTTACATGGGGCAGCTAACTATGGCTACACCTTC. Translated: CASSLHGAANYGYTF. The chain uses TRBV13 and TRBJ1-2; TRBD1 is a possible D gene (5 bases). Trimming left V 2 bases short and J 0 bases short, with 10 bases between. Germline lookup yields CDR1 PRHDT and CDR2 FYEKMQ (reference sequence). The CDR3 totals 15 residues.

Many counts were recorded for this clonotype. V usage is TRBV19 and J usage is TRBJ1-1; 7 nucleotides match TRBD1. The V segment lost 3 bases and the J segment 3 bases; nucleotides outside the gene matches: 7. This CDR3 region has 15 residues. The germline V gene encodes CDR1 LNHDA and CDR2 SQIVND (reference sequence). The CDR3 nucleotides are TGTGCCAGTAGTATTGGTGTCAGGGGGGACACTGAAGCTTTCTTT. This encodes CASSIGVRGDTEAFF.

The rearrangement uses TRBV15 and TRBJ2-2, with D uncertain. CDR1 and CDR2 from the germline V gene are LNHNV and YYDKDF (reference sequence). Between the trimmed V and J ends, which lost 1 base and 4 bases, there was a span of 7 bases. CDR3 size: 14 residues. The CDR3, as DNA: TGTGCCACCAGCAGAGTTCCTGCCACCGGGGAGCTGTTTTTT. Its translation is CATSRVPATGELFF.

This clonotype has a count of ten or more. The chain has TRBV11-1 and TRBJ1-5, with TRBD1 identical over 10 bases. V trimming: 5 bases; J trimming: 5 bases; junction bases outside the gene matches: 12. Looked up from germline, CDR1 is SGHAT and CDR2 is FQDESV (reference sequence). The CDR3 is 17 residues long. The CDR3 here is CASSSAGTGVPYQPQHF. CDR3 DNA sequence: TGTGCCAGCAGCAGTGCCGGGACAGGGGTTCCTTATCAGCCCCAGCATTTT.

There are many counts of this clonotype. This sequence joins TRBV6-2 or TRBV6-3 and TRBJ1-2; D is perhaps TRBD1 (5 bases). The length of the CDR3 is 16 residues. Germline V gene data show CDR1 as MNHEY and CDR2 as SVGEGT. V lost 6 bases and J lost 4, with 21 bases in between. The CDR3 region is CASSRDGRAGSYGYTF. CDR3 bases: TGTGCCAGCAGCCGTGATGGCAGGGCCGGGAGCTATGGCTACACCTTC.

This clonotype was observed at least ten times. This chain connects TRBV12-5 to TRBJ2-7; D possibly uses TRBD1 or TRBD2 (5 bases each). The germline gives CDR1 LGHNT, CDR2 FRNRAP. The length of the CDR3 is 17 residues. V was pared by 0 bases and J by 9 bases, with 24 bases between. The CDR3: CASGLVPQGRLMRGQYF. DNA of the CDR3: TGTGCTAGTGGTTTGGTACCTCAAGGACGACTAATGAGGGGGCAGTACTTC.

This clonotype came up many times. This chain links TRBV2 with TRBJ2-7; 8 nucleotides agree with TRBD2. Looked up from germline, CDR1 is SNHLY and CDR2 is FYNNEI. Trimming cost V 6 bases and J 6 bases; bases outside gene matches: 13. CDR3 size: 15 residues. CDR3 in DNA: TGTGCCAGCAGCGGACGAGCGGGGGTTCTGTTCGAGCAGTACTTC. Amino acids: CASSGRAGVLFEQYF. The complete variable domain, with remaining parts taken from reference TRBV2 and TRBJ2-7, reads EPEVTQTPSHQVTQMGQEVILRCVPISNHLYFYWYRQILGQKVEFLVSFYNNEISEKSEIFDDQFSVERPDGSNFTLKIRSTKLEDSAMYFCASSGRAGVLFEQYFGPGTRLTVT.

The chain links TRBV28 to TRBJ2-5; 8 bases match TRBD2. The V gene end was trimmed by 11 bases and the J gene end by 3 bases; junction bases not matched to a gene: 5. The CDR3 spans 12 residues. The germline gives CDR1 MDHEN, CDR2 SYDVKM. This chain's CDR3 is CARRGGEETQYF. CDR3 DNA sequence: TGTGCCCGCCGGGGGGGGGAAGAGACCCAGTACTTC.

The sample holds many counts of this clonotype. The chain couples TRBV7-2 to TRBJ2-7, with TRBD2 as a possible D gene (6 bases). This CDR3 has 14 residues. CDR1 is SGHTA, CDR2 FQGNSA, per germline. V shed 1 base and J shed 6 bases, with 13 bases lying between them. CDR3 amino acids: CASSLGAGRGEQYF. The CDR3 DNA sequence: TGTGCCAGCAGCTTAGGAGCAGGGCGGGGCGAGCAGTACTTC. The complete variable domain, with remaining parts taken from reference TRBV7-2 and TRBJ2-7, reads GAGVSQSPSNKVTEKGKDVELRCDPISGHTALYWYRQSLGQGLEFLIYFQGNSAPDKSGLPSDRFSAERTGGSVSTLTIQRTQQEDSAVYLCASSLGAGRGEQYFGPGTRLTVT.

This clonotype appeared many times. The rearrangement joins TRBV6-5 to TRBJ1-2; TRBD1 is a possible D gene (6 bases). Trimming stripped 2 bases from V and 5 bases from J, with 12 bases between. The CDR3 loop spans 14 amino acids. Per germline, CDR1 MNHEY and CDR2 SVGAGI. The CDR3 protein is CASSYLTQGYGYTF. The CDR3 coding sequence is TGTGCCAGCAGTTACCTGACGCAGGGGTATGGCTACACCTTC.

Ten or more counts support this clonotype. CDR3: CASSLTLGQGSISYEQYF. Written as DNA, the CDR3 is TGCGCCAGCAGCTTGACGCTGGGACAGGGGTCCATCTCCTACGAGCAGTACTTC. V is TRBV5-1 and J is TRBJ2-7; TRBD1 matches at 10 bases. The CDR3 has 18 amino acids. CDR1 and CDR2 (germline): SGHRS, YFSETQ. J was trimmed by 0 bases and V by 1 base; bases with no gene match: 10.

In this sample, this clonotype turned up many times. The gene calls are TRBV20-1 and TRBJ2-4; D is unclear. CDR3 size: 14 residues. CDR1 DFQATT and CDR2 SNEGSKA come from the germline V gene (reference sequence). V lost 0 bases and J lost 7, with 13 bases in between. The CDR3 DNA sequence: TGCAGTGCTAGAGATAATGTACCCCCTAACATTCAGTACTTC. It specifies CSARDNVPPNIQYF.

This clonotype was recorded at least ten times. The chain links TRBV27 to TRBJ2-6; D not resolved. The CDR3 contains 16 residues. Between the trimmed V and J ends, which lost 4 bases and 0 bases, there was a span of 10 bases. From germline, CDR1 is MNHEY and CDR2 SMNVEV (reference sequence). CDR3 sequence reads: CASSSWTSSGANVLTF. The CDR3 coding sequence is TGTGCCAGCAGTTCGTGGACCAGCTCTGGGGCCAACGTCCTGACTTTC.

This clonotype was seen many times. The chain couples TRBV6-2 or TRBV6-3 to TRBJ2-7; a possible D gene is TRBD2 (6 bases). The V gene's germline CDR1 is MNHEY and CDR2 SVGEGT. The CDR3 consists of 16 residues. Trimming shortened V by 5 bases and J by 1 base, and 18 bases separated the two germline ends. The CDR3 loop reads CASSQGSLAGSYEQYF. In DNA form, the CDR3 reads TGTGCCAGCAGTCAGGGTAGCCTGGCGGGATCCTACGAGCAGTACTTC.

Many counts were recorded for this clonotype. The CDR3 DNA reads as TGTGCCAGCGGGGTCTCCTACAATGAGCAGTTCTTC. Protein: CASGVSYNEQFF. V and J are TRBV7-2 and TRBJ2-1; D call uncertain. V was cut by 8 bases and J by 0 bases, with 5 bases left in between. The CDR3 spans 12 residues. Germline CDR1 is SGHTA and CDR2 is FQGNSA.

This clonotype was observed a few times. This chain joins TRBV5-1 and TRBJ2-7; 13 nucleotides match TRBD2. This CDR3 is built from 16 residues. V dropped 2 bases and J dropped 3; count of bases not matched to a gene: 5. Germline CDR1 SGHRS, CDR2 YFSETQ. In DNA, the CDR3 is TGCGCCAGCAGCTTAGGGACTAGCGGGGCCTTCTACGAGCAGTACTTC. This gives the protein CASSLGTSGAFYEQYF.

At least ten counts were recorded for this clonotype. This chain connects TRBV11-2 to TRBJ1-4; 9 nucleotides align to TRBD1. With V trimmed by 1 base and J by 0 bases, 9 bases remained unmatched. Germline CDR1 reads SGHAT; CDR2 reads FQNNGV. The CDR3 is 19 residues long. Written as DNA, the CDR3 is TGTGCCAGCAGCTTAGTCTTTGGGACAGGGTCCGCAACTAATGAAAAACTGTTTTTT. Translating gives CASSLVFGTGSATNEKLFF.

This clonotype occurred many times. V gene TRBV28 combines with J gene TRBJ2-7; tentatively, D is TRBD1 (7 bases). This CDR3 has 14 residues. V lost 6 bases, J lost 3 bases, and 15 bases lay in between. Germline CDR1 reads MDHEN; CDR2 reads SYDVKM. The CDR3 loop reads CASSNVRGDYEQYF. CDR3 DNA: TGTGCCAGCAGCAACGTCAGGGGGGACTACGAGCAGTACTTC.

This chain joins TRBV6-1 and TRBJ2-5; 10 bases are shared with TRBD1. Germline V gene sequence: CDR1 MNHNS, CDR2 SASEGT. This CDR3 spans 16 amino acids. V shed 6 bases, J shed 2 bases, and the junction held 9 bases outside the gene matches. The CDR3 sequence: CASSRWDRGSQETQYF. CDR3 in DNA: TGTGCCAGCAGCCGTTGGGACAGGGGTTCACAAGAGACCCAGTACTTC.

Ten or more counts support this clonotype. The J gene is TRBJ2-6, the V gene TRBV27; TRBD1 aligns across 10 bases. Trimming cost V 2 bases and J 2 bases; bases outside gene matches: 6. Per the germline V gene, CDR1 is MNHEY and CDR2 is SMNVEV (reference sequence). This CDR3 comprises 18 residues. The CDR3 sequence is CASSLLGQGSPGANVLTF. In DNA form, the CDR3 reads TGTGCCAGCAGTTTACTGGGACAGGGGAGCCCTGGGGCCAACGTCCTGACTTTC.

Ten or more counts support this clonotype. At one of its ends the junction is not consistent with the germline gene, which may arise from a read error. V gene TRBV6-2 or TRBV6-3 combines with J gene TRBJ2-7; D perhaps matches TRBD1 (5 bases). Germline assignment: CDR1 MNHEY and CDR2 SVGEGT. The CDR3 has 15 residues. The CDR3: CASSSSDSGPYERYF. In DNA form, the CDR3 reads TGTGCCAGCAGTTCTTCCGACAGTGGACCCTACGAGCGGTACTTC.